This T cell receptor beta chain was obtained from a study of graft-versus-host responses after intestinal transplantation. The wider study: Recipients were given multivisceral, liver-intestinal, or isolated intestinal transplants. Anti-thymocyte globulin induction, then tacrolimus and steroids for two to four years, went to all recipients. Findings and limits, study-wide: The authors found GvH clones in recipient marrow, some appearing first in ileum or blood. Early after transplant, HvG clones declined as circulating GvH clones peaked.

Here immunoSEQ multiplex PCR was the method, and the copy in TCRdb shows in-frame clones only, minus some. The data show roughly 10,000 clones, with 85% to 95% seen just once and approximately 2.3% held by the top ten. Germline V gene data show CDR1 as SNHLY and CDR2 as FYNNEI. Deletions cut 11 bases from V and 2 bases from J, with 13 bases between. The CDR3 sequence is 12 residues long. Comments on this clone: Its antigen is currently unknown.

The sample was PBMCs, taken 8 days after intestinal transplant. The TCR comes from a human patient who received an intestinal transplant, so some T cells may come from the graft donor. This rearrangement joins TRBV2 to TRBJ2-7; D may be TRBD1 (6 bases). As DNA, the CDR3 is TGTGCCGGAGTTGGGGACACCTACGAGCAGTACTTC. This codes for CAGVGDTYEQYF.